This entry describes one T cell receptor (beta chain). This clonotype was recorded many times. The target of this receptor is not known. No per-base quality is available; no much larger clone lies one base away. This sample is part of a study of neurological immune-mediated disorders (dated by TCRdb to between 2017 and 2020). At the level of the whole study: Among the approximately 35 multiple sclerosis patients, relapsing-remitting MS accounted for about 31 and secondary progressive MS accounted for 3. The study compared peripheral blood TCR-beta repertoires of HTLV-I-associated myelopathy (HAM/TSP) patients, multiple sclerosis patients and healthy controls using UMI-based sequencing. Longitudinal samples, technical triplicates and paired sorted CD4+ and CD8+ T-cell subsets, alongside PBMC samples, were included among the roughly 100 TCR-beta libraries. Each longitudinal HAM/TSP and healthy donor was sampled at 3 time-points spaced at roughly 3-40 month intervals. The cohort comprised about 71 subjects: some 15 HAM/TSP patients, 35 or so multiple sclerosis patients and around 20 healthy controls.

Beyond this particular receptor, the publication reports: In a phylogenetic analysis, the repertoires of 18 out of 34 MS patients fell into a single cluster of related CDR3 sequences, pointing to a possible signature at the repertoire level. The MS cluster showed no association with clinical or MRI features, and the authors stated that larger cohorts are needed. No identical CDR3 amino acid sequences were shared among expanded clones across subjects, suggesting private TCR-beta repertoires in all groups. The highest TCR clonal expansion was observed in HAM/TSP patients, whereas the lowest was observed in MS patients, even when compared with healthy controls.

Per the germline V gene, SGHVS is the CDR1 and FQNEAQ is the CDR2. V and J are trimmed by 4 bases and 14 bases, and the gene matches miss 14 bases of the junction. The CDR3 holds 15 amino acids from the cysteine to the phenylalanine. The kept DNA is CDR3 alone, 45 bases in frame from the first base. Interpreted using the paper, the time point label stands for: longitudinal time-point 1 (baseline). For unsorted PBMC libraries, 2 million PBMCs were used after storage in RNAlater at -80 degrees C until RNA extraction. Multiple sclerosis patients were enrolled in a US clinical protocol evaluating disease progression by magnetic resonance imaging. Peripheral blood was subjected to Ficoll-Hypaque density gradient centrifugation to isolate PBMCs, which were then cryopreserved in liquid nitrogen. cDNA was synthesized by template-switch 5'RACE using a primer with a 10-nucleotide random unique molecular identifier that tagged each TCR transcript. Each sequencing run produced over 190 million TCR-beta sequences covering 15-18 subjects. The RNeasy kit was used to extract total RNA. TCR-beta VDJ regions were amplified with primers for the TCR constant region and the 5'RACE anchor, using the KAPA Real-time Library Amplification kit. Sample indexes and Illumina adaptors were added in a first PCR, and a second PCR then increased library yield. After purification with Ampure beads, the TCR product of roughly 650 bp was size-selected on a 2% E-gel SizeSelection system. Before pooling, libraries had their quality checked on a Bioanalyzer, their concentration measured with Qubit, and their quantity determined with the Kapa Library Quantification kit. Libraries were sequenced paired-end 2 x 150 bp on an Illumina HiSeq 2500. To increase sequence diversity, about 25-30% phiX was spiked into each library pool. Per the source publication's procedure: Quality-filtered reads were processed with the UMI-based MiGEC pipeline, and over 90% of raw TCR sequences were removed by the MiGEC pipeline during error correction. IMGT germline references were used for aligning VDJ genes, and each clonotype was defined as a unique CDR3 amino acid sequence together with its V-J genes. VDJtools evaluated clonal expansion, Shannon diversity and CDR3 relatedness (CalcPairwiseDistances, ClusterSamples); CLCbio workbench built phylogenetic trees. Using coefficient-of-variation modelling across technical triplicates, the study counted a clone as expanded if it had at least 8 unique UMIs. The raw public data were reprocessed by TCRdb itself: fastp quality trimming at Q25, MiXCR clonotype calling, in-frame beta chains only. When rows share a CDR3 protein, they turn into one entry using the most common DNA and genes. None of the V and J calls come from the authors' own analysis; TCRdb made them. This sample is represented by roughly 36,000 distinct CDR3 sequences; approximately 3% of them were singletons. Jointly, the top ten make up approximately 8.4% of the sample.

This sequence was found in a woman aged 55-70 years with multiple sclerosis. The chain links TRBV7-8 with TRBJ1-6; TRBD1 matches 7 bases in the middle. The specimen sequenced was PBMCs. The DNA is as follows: TGTGCCAGCAGCTCACGGACAGGAGGGGAAAGGGCCCTCCACTTT. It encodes CASSSRTGGERALHF.